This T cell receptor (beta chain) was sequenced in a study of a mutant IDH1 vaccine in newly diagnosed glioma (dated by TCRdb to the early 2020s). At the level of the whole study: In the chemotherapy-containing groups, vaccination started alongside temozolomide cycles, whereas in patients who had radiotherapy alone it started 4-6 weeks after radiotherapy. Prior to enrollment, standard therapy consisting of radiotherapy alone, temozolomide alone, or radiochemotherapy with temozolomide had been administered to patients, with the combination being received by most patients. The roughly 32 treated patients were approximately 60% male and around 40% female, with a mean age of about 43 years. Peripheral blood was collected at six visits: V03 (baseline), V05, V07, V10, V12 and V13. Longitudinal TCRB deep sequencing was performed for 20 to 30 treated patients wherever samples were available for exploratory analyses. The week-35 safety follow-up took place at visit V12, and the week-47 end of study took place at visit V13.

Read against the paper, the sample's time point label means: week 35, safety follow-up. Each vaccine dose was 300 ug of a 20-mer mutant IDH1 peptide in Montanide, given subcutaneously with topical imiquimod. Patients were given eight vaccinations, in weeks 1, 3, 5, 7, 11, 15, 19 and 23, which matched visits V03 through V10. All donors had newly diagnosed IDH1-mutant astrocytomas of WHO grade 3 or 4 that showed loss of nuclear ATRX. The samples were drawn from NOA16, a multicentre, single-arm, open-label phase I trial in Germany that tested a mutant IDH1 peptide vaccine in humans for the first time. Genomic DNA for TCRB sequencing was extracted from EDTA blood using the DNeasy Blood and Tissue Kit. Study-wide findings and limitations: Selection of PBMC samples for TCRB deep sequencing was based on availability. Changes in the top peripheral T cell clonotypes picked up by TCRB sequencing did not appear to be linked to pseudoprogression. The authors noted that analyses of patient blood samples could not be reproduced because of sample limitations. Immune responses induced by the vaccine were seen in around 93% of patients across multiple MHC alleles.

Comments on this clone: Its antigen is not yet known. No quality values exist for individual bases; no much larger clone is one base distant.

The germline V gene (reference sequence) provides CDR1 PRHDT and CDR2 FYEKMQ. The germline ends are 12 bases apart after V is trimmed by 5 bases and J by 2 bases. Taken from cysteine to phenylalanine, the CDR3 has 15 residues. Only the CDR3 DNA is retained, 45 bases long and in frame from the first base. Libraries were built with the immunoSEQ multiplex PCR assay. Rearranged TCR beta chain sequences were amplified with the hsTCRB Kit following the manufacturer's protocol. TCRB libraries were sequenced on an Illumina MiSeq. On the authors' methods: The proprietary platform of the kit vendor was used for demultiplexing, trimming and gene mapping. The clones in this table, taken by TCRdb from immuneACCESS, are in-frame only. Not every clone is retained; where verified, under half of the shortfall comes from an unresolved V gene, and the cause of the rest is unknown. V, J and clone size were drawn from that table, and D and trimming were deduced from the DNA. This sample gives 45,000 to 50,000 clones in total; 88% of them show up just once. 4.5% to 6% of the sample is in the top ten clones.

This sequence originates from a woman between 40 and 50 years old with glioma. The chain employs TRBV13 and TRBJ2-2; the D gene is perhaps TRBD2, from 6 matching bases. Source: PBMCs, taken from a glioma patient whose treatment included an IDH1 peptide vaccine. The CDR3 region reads CASSPSTSNTGELFF. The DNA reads TGTGCCAGCAGCCCGTCGACTAGTAACACCGGGGAGCTGTTTTTT.